This TCR beta chain emerged from a study of graft-versus-host responses after intestinal transplantation. The overall study: Among the recipients, transplants were multivisceral, liver-intestinal, or isolated intestinal. Among the recipients, all got anti-thymocyte globulin induction and then tacrolimus and steroids for 3 to 4 years. Study-level points and caveats: Allografts of one patient group, those with graft-donor T cell macrochimerism, had high graft-versus-host to host-versus-graft clonal ratios. Analysis identified GvH clones in recipient marrow, with some appearing first in ileum or blood.

On this clone: As yet, its antigen is unknown.

Generated by immunoSEQ multiplex PCR, the TCRdb table keeps only in-frame clones and is missing some. The sample contains roughly 90,000 clones, roughly 90% of which appear only once. The V gene's germline CDR1 is SGHDN and CDR2 FVKESK. The CDR3 has 15 residues. V was pared by 1 base and J by 3 bases, with 4 bases of the junction left unmatched. This receptor was obtained from a human donor who was the organ donor for an intestinal transplant. The J gene is TRBJ2-7, the V gene TRBV14, with 9 bases matching TRBD2. Sample: unstimulated CD4+ T cells sorted from spleen or lymph node cells, taken before transplant. DNA for the CDR3: TGTGCCAGCAGCCAAGCTCTAGCGGGGTTCTACGAGCAGTACTTC. It translates to CASSQALAGFYEQYF.